This record covers a single T cell receptor (beta chain). These data originate in a study of blood T cell repertoires in COVID-19. Participants' own reports of clinical history determined their cohort assignment. The data were produced by immunoSEQ multiplex PCR, yet TCRdb's version contains in-frame clones alone and is incomplete. Of approximately 220,000 clones in the sample, roughly 89% were seen once. The sequence derives from a woman aged 35 to 49 who had recovered from COVID-19. Input material: PBMCs or T cells enriched from blood (not recorded which).

The CDR3 DNA sequence: TGTGCCACCAGTGACCTAGGAGGATGGAACACCGGGGAGCTGTTTTTT. Its translation: CATSDLGGWNTGELFF. The rearrangement joins TRBV24-1 to TRBJ2-2, with a tentative D call TRBD2 (5 bases). Germline V lookup: CDR1 KGHDR, CDR2 SFDVKD. V lost 4 bases to trimming and J lost 1 base, with 12 bases between them. CDR3 length: 16 amino acids.